The source of this T cell receptor (beta chain) is a study of blood T cell repertoires in COVID-19. Across the study: Sites in the United States, Italy and Spain provided acute and convalescent COVID-19 samples. The cDNA or gDNA used as material had been derived from T cells, B-cell-depleted T cells, or PBMCs.

Trimming removed 4 bases from V and 8 bases from J, with 11 bases in between. CDR3 length equals 12 residues. Germline V lookup: CDR1 SGHTA, CDR2 FQGNSA. Per the authors' pipeline: Amplification of reference gene primers was used by the study to estimate nucleated cell counts. TCRdb's table, derived via immunoSEQ multiplex PCR, lists solely in-frame clones and lacks some. D and trimming come from the DNA, and the V and J calls and clone size come from that table. The sample holds about 170,000 clones, approximately 90% seen once. The sequenced material came from peripheral blood. This clonotype originated in a woman aged 80 or over in a cohort sampled during active or convalescent COVID-19. This chain connects TRBV7-2 to TRBJ1-1; tentative D call: TRBD1 (6 bases). The CDR3 region is CASSSTGYEAFF. CDR3 nucleotide sequence: TGTGCCAGCAGCTCAACAGGGTACGAAGCTTTCTTT.